The T cell receptor (beta chain) described here comes from a study of blood T cell repertoires in COVID-19. Study in general: Collection of acute and convalescent COVID-19 samples took place in the United States, Italy and Spain. From T cells, B-cell-depleted T cells, or PBMCs came the material, which was cDNA or gDNA.

In the authors' methods: Amplification with reference gene primers provided the estimates of nucleated cell counts. TCRdb keeps only in-frame clones here, not all; method: immunoSEQ multiplex PCR. V and J calls and clone size follow that table, whereas D and trimming were derived from the DNA. Among about 170,000 clones, 80% to 90% were seen once, and the ten largest hold approximately 19%. From germline, CDR1 is MNHEY and CDR2 SVGAGI. Trimming stripped 5 bases from V and 5 bases from J, with 12 bases between. CDR3 length: 13 amino acids. The sequence was collected from a woman aged 70-85 years who had recovered from COVID-19. Material: peripheral blood. This rearrangement joins TRBV6-5 to TRBJ2-5; possibly TRBD1 for D (5 bases). CDR3 in DNA: TGTGCCAGCAGTATAGGGGTGGGGGAGACCCAGTACTTC. Its protein is CASSIGVGETQYF.